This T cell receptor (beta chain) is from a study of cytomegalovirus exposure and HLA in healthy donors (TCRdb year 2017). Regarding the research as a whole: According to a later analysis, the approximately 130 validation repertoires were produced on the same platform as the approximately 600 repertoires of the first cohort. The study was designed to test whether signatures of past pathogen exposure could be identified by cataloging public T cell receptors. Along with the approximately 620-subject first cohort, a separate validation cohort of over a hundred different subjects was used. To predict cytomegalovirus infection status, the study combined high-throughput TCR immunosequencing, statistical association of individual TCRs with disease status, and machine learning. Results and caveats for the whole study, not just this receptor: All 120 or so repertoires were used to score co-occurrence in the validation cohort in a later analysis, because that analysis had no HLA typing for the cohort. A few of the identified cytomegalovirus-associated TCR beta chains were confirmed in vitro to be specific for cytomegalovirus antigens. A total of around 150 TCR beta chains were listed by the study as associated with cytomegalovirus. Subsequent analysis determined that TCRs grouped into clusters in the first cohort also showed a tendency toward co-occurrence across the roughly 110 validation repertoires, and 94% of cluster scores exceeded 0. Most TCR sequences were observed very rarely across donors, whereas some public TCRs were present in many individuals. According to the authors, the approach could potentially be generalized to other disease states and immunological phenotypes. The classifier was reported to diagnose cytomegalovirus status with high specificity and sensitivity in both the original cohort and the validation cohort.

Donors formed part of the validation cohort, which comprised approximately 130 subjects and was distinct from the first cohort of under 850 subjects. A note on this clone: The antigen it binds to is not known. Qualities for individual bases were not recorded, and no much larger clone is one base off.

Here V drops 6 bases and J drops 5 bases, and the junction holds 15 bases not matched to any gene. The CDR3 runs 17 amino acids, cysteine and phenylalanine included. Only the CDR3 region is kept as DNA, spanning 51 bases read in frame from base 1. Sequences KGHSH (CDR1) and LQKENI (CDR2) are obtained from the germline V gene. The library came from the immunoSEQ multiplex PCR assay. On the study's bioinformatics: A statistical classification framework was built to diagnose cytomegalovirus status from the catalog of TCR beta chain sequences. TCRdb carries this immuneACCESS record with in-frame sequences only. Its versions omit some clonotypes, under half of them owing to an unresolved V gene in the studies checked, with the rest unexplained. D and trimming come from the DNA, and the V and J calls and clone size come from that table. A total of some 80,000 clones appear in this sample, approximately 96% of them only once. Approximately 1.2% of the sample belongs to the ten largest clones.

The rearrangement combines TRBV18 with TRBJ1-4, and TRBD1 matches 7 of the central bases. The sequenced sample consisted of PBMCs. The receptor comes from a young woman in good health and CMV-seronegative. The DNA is TGTGCCAGCTCTCGCGGACAGGCGCTCCTGGGAAATGAAAAACTGTTTTTT. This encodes CASSRGQALLGNEKLFF.